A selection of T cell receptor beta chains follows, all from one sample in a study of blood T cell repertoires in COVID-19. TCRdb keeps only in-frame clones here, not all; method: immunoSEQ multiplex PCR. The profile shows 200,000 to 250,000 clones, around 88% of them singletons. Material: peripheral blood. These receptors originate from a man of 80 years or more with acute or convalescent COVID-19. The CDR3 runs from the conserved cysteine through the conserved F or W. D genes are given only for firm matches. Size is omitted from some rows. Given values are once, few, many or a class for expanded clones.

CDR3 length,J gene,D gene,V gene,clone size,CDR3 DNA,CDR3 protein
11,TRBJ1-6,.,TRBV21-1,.,TGTGCCAGCAGCAATAGTGAAACCCTCCACTTT,CASSNSETLHF
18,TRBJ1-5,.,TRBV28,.,TGTGCCAGCACGGGCGGGGGGCTCGTAACGTTGGGCAATCAGCCCCAGCATTTT,CASTGGGLVTLGNQPQHF
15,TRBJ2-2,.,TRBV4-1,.,TGCGCCAGCACCAGCGCCGACTATAGGACCGGGGAGCTGTTTTTT,CASTSADYRTGELFF
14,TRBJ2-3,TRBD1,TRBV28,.,TGTGCCAGCAGGAGGGACAGGGACAGAGATACGCAGTATTTT,CASRRDRDRDTQYF
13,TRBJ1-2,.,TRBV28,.,TGTGCCAGCAGTACCACAAACCACTATGGCTACACCTTC,CASSTTNHYGYTF
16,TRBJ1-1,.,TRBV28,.,TGTGCCAGCACCGAATGGGGGGGCAGAATGAACACTGAAGCTTTCTTT,CASTEWGGRMNTEAFF
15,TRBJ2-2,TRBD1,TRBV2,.,TGTGCCAGCAGGAGACAGGGGGCGAACACCGGGGAGCTGTTTTTT,CASRRQGANTGELFF
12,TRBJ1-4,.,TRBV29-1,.,TGCAGCGTCCTATCAGGGTCTGAAAAACTGTTTTTT,CSVLSGSEKLFF
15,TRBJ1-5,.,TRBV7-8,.,TGTGCCAGCAGCTTAGCGAATAGTTTCAATCAGCCCCAGCATTTT,CASSLANSFNQPQHF
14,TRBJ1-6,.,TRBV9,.,TGTGCCAGCAGCGTAGACCGGGAGGGTTCACCCCTCCACTTT,CASSVDREGSPLHF
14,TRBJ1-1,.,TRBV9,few,TGTGCCAGCAGCGTAGGACATATGAACACTGAAGCTTTCTTT,CASSVGHMNTEAFF
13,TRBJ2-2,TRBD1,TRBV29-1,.,TGCAGCGCCGGGACAGGTTACACCGGGGAGCTGTTTTTT,CSAGTGYTGELFF